Sequencing of this TCR beta chain was carried out in a study of T cell responses to AZD1222 COVID-19 vaccine. At the level of the study: Pooled together were second doses at about 4 or about 12 weeks.

As regards this clone: Its antigen is unidentified.

The study's findings and limits: Donors were largely white British and mainly female; clonal diversity was possibly underestimated. Samples come after the peak T cell response, not at day 14.

TCRdb's copy holds only in-frame clones and misses some; the assay was immunoSEQ multiplex PCR. Among 100,000 to 150,000 clones listed, more than 80% were seen once. The receptor was isolated from an adult in good health. The sample consisted of peripheral blood, taken on day 0 of AZD1222 vaccination.

CDR3 sequence reads: CASSLFYTMRNTEAFF. The CDR3 region has the DNA TGTGCCAGCAGCCTTTTTTACACCATGCGGAACACTGAAGCTTTCTTT. This chain joins TRBV16 and TRBJ1-1; no clear D. The germline CDR1 and CDR2 sequences are KGHSY and FQNENV. The V and J ends lost 4 bases and 1 base respectively, with 16 bases between them. CDR3 length: 16 residues. Filled out from reference TRBV16 and TRBJ1-1, the complete variable domain reads GEEVAQTPKHLVRGEGQKAKLYCAPIKGHSYVFWYQQVLKNEFKFLISFQNENVFDETGMPKERFSAKCLPNSPCSLEIQATKLEDSAVYFCASSLFYTMRNTEAFFGQGTRLTVV.